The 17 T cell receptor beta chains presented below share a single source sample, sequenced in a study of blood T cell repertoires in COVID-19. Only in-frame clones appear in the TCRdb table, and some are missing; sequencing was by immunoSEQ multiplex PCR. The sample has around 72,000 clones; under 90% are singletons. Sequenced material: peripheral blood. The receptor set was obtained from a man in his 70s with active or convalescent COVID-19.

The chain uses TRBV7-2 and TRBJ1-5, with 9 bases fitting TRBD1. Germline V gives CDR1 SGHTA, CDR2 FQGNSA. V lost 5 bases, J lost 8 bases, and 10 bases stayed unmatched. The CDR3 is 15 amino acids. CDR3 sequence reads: CASSRTGGVVEPQHF. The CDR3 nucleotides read TGTGCCAGCAGCCGTACAGGGGGCGTTGTTGAGCCCCAGCATTTT.

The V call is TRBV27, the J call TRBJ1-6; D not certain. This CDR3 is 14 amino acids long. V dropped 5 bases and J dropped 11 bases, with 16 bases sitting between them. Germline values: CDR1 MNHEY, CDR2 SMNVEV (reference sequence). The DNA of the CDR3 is TGTGCCAGCAGTCCAGGACTAAAACTCGCACCCCTCCACTTT. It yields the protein CASSPGLKLAPLHF.

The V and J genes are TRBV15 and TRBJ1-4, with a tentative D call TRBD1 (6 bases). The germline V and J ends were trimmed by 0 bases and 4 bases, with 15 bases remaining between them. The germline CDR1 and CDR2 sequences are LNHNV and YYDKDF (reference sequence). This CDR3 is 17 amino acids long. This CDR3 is CATSRDRTGTSNEKLFF. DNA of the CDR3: TGTGCCACCAGCAGAGACCGTACCGGGACAAGTAATGAAAAACTGTTTTTT.

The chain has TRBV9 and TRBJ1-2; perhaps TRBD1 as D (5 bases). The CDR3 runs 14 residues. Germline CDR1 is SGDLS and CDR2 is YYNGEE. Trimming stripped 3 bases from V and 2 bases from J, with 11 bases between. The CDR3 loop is CASSGYGGNYGYTF. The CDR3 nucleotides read TGTGCCAGCAGCGGATACGGGGGAAACTATGGCTACACCTTC.

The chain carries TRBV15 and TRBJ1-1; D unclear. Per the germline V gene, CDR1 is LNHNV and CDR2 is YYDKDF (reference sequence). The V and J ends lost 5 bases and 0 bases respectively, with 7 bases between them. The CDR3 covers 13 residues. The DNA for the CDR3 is TGTGCCACCAGCGAGGGAATGAACACTGAAGCTTTCTTT. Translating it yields CATSEGMNTEAFF.

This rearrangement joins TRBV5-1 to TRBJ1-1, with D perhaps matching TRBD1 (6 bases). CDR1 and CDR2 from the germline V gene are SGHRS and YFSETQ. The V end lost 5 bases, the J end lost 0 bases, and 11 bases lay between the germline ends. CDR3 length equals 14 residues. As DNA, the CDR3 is TGCGCCAGCAGGGACAGAGATTTGAACACTGAAGCTTTCTTT. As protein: CASRDRDLNTEAFF. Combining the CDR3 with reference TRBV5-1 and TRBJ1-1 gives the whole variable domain KAGVTQTPRYLIKTRGQQVTLSCSPISGHRSVSWYQQTPGQGLQFLFEYFSETQRNKGNFPGRFSGRQFSNSRSEMNVSTLELGDSALYLCASRDRDLNTEAFFGQGTRLTVV.

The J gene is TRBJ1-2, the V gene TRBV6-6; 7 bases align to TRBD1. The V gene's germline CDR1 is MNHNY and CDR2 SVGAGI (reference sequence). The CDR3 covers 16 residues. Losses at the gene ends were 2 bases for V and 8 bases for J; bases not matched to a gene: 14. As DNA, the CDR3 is TGTGCCAGCAGTTACCCCCCGGGACAGTCTATGATCGGCTACACCTTC. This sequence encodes CASSYPPGQSMIGYTF.

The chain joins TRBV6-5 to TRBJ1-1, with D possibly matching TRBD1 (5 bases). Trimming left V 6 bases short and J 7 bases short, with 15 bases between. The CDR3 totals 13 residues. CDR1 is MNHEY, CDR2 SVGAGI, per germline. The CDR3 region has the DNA TGTGCCAGCAGCTACCGTTGGGGGGATGAAGCTTTCTTT. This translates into CASSYRWGDEAFF.

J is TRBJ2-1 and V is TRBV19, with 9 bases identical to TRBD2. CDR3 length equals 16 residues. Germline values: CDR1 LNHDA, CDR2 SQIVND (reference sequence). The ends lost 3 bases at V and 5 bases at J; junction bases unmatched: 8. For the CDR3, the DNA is TGTGCCAGTAGTATCCACACTAGCGGGTCAAACAATGAGCAGTTCTTC. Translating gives CASSIHTSGSNNEQFF.

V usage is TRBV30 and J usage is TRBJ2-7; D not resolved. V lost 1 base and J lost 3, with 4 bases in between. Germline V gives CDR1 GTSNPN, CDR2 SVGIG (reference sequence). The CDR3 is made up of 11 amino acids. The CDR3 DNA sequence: TGTGCCTGGAGTGCCAGCTACGAGCAGTACTTC. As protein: CAWSASYEQYF. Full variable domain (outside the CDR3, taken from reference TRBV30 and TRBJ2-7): SQTIHQWPATLVQPVGSPLSLECTVEGTSNPNLYWYRQAAGRGLQLLFYSVGIGQISSEVPQNLSASRPQDRQFILSSKKLLLSDSGFYLCAWSASYEQYFGPGTRLTVT.

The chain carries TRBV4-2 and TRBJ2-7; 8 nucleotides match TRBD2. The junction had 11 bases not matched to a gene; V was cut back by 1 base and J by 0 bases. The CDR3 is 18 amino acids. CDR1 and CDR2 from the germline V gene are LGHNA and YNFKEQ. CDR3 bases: TGTGCCAGCAGCCAAGGCAGACCGGGAGGGACAACCTCCTACGAGCAGTACTTC. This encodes CASSQGRPGGTTSYEQYF.

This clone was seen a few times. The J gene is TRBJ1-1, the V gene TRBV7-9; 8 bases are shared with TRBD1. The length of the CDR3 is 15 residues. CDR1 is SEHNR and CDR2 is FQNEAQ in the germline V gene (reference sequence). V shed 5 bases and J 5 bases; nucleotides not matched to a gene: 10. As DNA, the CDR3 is TGTGCCAGCAGCCGACAGGGGAACATCGGTACTGAAGCTTTCTTT. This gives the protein CASSRQGNIGTEAFF.

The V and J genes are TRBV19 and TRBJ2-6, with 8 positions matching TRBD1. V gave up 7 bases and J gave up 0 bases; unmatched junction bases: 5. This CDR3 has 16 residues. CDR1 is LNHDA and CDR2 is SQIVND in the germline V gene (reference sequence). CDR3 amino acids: CASTPGQASGANVLTF. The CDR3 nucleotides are TGTGCCAGTACCCCGGGACAGGCCTCTGGGGCCAACGTCCTGACTTTC.

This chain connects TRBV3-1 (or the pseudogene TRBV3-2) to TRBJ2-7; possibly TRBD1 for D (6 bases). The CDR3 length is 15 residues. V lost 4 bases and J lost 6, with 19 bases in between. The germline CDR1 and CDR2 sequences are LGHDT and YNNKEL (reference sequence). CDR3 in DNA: TGTGCCAGCAGCCCACTACAGGGTTCCCCCGGCGAGCAGTACTTC. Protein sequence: CASSPLQGSPGEQYF.

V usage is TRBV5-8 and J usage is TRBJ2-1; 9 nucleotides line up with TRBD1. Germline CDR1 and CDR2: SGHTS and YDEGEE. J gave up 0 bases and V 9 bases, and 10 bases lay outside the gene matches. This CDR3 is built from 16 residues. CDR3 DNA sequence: TGTGCCACCCAGACCTGGGACAGGGACTCCTACAATGAGCAGTTCTTC. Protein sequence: CATQTWDRDSYNEQFF.

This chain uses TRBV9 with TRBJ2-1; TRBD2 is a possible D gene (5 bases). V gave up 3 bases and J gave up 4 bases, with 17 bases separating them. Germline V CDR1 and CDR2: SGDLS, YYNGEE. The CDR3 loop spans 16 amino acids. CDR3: CASSGGLSVDYNEQFF. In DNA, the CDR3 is TGTGCCAGCAGCGGAGGACTTTCCGTAGATTACAATGAGCAGTTCTTC.

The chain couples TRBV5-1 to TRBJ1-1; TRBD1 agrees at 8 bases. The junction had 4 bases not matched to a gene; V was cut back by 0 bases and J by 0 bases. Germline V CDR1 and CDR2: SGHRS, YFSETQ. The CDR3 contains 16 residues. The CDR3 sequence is CASSLGQGAMNTEAFF. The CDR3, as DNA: TGCGCCAGCAGCTTGGGGCAGGGGGCTATGAACACTGAAGCTTTCTTT.